The rows below give T cell receptor beta chains drawn from one sample of a study of post-analysis software for immune sequencing data. TCRdb called the PCR reads again in MiXCR, with one record for every CDR3 protein. The data contain 450,000 to 650,000 distinct CDR3 sequences, 44% of them singletons. Specimen: blood. All receptors derive from a girl aged 5 to 17 with multiple sclerosis. Both conserved end residues are part of each CDR3. D genes are given only for firm matches. Not all rows give a size; the values are once, few, many and, for expanded clones, a class.

v_call	clone_size	d_call	j_call	cdr3_length	cdr3_aa	cdr3_nt
TRBV29-1	.	.	TRBJ2-5	11	CSAGTQETQYF	TGCAGCGCTGGGACCCAAGAGACCCAGTACTTC
TRBV12-3/TRBV12-4	.	.	TRBJ2-5	15	CASSSRGRGQETQYF	TGTGCCAGCTCTAGTCGGGGGAGGGGGCAAGAGACCCAGTACTTC
TRBV7-9	.	TRBD1	TRBJ1-2	17	CASSKPGQSHSNYGYTF	TGTGCCAGCAGCAAACCGGGACAGAGCCACTCTAACTATGGCTACACCTTC
TRBV12-3/TRBV12-4	.	TRBD1	TRBJ2-1	16	CASSLGQGVAGDEQFF	TGTGCCAGCAGTTTGGGACAGGGGGTCGCGGGGGATGAGCAGTTCTTC
TRBV5-1	.	.	TRBJ2-1	12	CASSPFGHLEFF	TGCGCCAGCAGCCCCTTCGGACATCTCGAGTTCTTC
TRBV5-6	.	.	TRBJ2-3	14	CASSLPQLTDTQYF	TGTGCCAGCAGCTTGCCTCAGCTCACAGATACGCAGTATTTT
TRBV7-2	few	TRBD1	TRBJ2-3	16	CASSSRQGTLTDTQYF	TGTGCCAGCAGCTCCCGACAGGGGACCCTCACAGATACGCAGTATTTT
TRBV4-1	.	.	TRBJ2-5	17	CASSLRGGYSIQETQYF	TGCGCCAGCAGCCTGAGAGGTGGCTACTCCATCCAAGAGACCCAGTACTTC
TRBV6-5	few	.	TRBJ2-7	14	CASSYWRSSYEQYF	TGTGCCAGCAGTTACTGGCGTAGCTCCTACGAGCAGTACTTC
TRBV5-5	.	.	TRBJ2-3	15	CASSFGPSTSDTQYF	TGTGCCAGCAGCTTCGGTCCTAGCACCTCAGATACGCAGTATTTT
TRBV10-3	few	TRBD2	TRBJ2-7	17	CAISESGSGGYSYEQYF	TGTGCCATCAGTGAGAGCGGTAGCGGGGGATACTCCTACGAGCAGTACTTC
TRBV15	.	.	TRBJ1-2	19	CATSRAPPGDTGSLYGYTF	TGTGCCACCAGCAGAGCCCCCCCGGGTGATACAGGGTCCCTCTATGGCTACACCTTC
TRBV11-2	once	TRBD1	TRBJ1-1	16	CASSSYPGGVNTEAFF	TGTGCCAGCAGCTCCTATCCAGGGGGCGTGAACACTGAAGCTTTCTTT
TRBV12-3/TRBV12-4	few	TRBD2	TRBJ2-5	14	CASSFDDSAGEQYF	TGTGCCAGCAGTTTTGATGACAGTGCGGGGGAGCAGTACTTC
TRBV5-1	.	.	TRBJ1-6	15	CASSSDRVLGSPLHF	TGCGCCAGCAGCTCGGACCGGGTTTTGGGCTCACCCCTCCACTTT
TRBV7-2	few	.	TRBJ2-1	13	CASSLRRKQEQFF	TGTGCCAGCAGCTTAAGGAGGAAACAGGAGCAGTTCTTC
TRBV20-1	.	TRBD2	TRBJ2-1	16	CSARAGLAGGYNEQFF	TGCAGTGCTAGGGCGGGACTAGCGGGGGGCTACAATGAGCAGTTCTTC